This T cell receptor beta chain was recovered during a study of T-cell memory formation after mild COVID-19. The overall study: Clustering of TCRs was largely donor specific.

5'RACE primed at constant segments yielded TCR alpha and TCR beta cDNA libraries bearing sample barcodes and UMIs. TCRdb ran MiXCR on the 5' RACE reads and lists one entry per CDR3 protein. Of roughly 280,000 distinct CDR3 sequences detected, under 20% appear once; the ten largest clones hold 22%. Study results and caveats: Some SARS-CoV-2-responding clones were already detected in memory before infection. There was a balanced CD4/CD8 profile in clones contracting day 15 to 85, and later expanders leaned CD4+.

This clonotype was found a few times. Its antigen is as yet unknown. V gave up 5 bases and J gave up 4 bases, with 14 bases separating them. This CDR3 has 14 amino acids. The chain joins TRBV12-3 or TRBV12-4 to TRBJ1-2, with D possibly TRBD1 on 5 matching bases. The sequence was collected from a man aged 18 to 30 who had mild COVID-19 (a few samples of this study predate the infection). Cell type and time point are not known. Input material: PBMCs or a T cell subset sorted from them (not recorded which). The CDR3 region is CASSTPGTVYGYTF. CDR3 coding DNA: TGTGCCAGCAGTACACCAGGGACGGTCTATGGCTACACCTTC.